A single sample is the source of the 31 T cell receptor beta chains below, sequenced in a study of shared clonotypes between healthy human individuals. The protocol was immunoSEQ multiplex PCR, while the TCRdb copy is restricted to in-frame clones and leaves out a portion. The sample consists of about 980,000 clones, approximately 80% of them appearing once. Sequenced material: memory CD4+ T cells sorted from blood. Subset specified: CD45RA-negative fraction. These receptors were taken from a man younger than 30 in good health.

The V and J genes are TRBV14 and TRBJ2-5; D tentatively fits TRBD1 or TRBD2 (6 bases each). Between the trimmed V and J ends, which lost 1 base and 1 base, there was a span of 13 bases. Germline V CDR1 and CDR2: SGHDN, FVKESK. The CDR3 loop spans 16 amino acids. The CDR3 reads CASSQGYGGPQETQYF. For the CDR3, the DNA is TGTGCCAGCAGCCAAGGATACGGGGGCCCCCAAGAGACCCAGTACTTC. The full variable domain, rest sourced from reference TRBV14 and TRBJ2-5, is EAGVTQFPSHSVIEKGQTVTLRCDPISGHDNLYWYRRVMGKEIKFLLHFVKESKQDESGMPNNRFLAERTGGTYSTLKVQPAELEDSGVYFCASSQGYGGPQETQYFGPGTRLLVL.

As regards this clone: This specimen includes other DNA sequences encoding the same CDR3. V is TRBV27 and J is TRBJ2-7; TRBD2 matches 8 bases. Trimming removed 1 base from V and 0 bases from J; junction bases left unmatched: 2. The CDR3 is made up of 15 amino acids. CDR1 is MNHEY and CDR2 is SMNVEV in the germline V gene (reference sequence). In nucleotides, the CDR3 is TGTGCCAGCAGTTTATTAGCGGGGAGCTCCTACGAGCAGTACTTC. Protein: CASSLLAGSSYEQYF.

V usage is TRBV29-1 and J usage is TRBJ1-1, with D unresolved. V shed 0 bases and J shed 2 bases, with 10 bases lying between them. In germline, CDR1 is SQVTM, CDR2 ANQGSEA. The CDR3 runs to 14 residues. DNA for the CDR3: TGCAGCGTTGAAGACGGGCAGGTCAACACTGAAGCTTTCTTT. Its translation is CSVEDGQVNTEAFF. The entire variable domain, with the rest obtained from reference TRBV29-1 and TRBJ1-1, is as follows: SAVISQKPSRDICQRGTSLTIQCQVDSQVTMMFWYRQQPGQSLTLIATANQGSEATYESGFVIDKFPISRPNLTFSTLTVSNMSPEDSSIYLCSVEDGQVNTEAFFGQGTRLTVV.

This clone occurred a few times. This sequence joins TRBV18 and TRBJ2-2, with 8 bases matching TRBD1. The CDR3 spans 17 residues. The V gene's germline CDR1 is KGHSH and CDR2 LQKENI. V lost 3 bases and J lost 0; bases outside the gene matches: 6. The CDR3 spells CASSPPGTGTNTGELFF. CDR3 bases: TGTGCCAGCTCACCCCCCGGGACAGGCACGAACACCGGGGAGCTGTTTTTT.

V usage is TRBV27 and J usage is TRBJ1-2, with D hard to call. The CDR3 consists of 14 residues. From germline, CDR1 is MNHEY and CDR2 SMNVEV (reference sequence). Trimming left V 5 bases short and J 8 bases short, with 18 bases between. The CDR3: CASSPREPVAGYTF. The CDR3 nucleotides read TGTGCCAGCAGTCCGAGGGAGCCGGTGGCAGGCTACACCTTC.

This sequence joins TRBV7-2 and TRBJ2-7; no firm D call. V lost 4 bases to trimming and J lost 7 bases, with 11 bases between them. This CDR3 is built from 12 residues. Germline assignment: CDR1 SGHTA and CDR2 FQGNSA. The CDR3 spells CASSSLSLEQYF. CDR3 nucleotides: TGTGCCAGCAGCTCCCTCTCCTTGGAGCAGTACTTC.

The chain recombines TRBV4-3 with TRBJ2-1; D is possibly TRBD2 (6 bases). The germline V gene has CDR1 LGHNA and CDR2 YSLEER. V lost 4 bases to trimming and J lost 3 bases, with 13 bases between them. This CDR3 contains 15 residues. The CDR3 region has the DNA TGCGCCAGCAGCCGCTCCGGGACTGGCTACAATGAGCAGTTCTTC. Translating it yields CASSRSGTGYNEQFF.

The V call is TRBV29-1, the J call TRBJ2-1; D possibly corresponds to TRBD1 (6 bases). With 0 bases removed from V and 0 bases from J, the gap between germline ends came to 15 bases. Germline CDR1 and CDR2: SQVTM and ANQGSEA. This CDR3 is built from 17 residues. Written as DNA, the CDR3 is TGCAGCGTTGAAGATAGGGGGACCCATTTCTCCTACAATGAGCAGTTCTTC. This translates into CSVEDRGTHFSYNEQFF.

The chain has TRBV30 and TRBJ1-1; tentatively, D is TRBD1 (6 bases). Germline CDR1 is GTSNPN and CDR2 is SVGIG (reference sequence). This CDR3 comprises 12 residues. V lost 0 bases to trimming and J lost 9 bases, with 11 bases between them. CDR3 bases: TGTGCCTGGAGTGTACAAGGACAGAAAGCTTTCTTT. Protein product: CAWSVQGQKAFF.

The CDR3 DNA reads as TGTGCCAGCAGAGCGACCGGGACAGGGATTATCGGGGAGCTGTTTTTT. It is translated as CASRATGTGIIGELFF. The chain carries TRBV9 and TRBJ2-2, with 9 bases that match TRBD1. With V trimmed by 5 bases and J by 7 bases, 12 bases remained unmatched. This CDR3 region has 16 residues. The germline CDR1 and CDR2 sequences are SGDLS and YYNGEE. Using reference TRBV9 and TRBJ2-2 for the parts outside the CDR3, the full variable domain is DSGVTQTPKHLITATGQRVTLRCSPRSGDLSVYWYQQSLDQGLQFLIQYYNGEERAKGNILERFSAQQFPDLHSELNLSSLELGDSALYFCASRATGTGIIGELFFGEGSRLTVL.

J is TRBJ2-7 and V is TRBV27; D tentatively reads TRBD1 or TRBD2 (6 bases each). CDR1 and CDR2 (germline): MNHEY, SMNVEV (reference sequence). Between the trimmed V and J ends, which lost 0 bases and 4 bases, there was a span of 19 bases. The CDR3 sequence is 17 residues long. In DNA, the CDR3 is TGTGCCAGCAGTTTATCCGCCACAGTAGGGGGGATGTACGAGCAGTACTTC. The encoded protein is CASSLSATVGGMYEQYF.

The CDR3 DNA is TGTGCCAGCAGTTTACAGGGAGGAGAGACCCAGTACTTC. It encodes CASSLQGGETQYF. This chain uses TRBV28 with TRBJ2-5; tentative D call: TRBD2 (6 bases). Germline assignment: CDR1 MDHEN and CDR2 SYDVKM. V lost 2 bases and J lost 4, with 8 bases in between. This CDR3 is built from 13 residues.

This chain uses TRBV10-3 with TRBJ1-1, with D uncertain. The V gene's germline CDR1 is ENHRY and CDR2 SYGVKD. The V end was cut by 6 bases, the J end by 5 bases, with 7 bases between. This CDR3 contains 11 residues. CDR3 amino acids: CAISQETEAFF. The CDR3 DNA reads TGTGCCATCAGCCAAGAAACTGAAGCTTTCTTT.

The genes are TRBV10-1 and TRBJ2-7, with 10 bases that match TRBD2. With 2 bases clipped from V and 5 bases from J, the junction kept 9 bases outside the gene matches. Germline V lookup: CDR1 WNHNN, CDR2 SYGVQD (reference sequence). CDR3 length: 16 residues. The CDR3 here is CASSEILGTSDHEQYF. DNA for the CDR3: TGCGCCAGCAGTGAGATTTTAGGGACTAGCGACCACGAGCAGTACTTC.

The J gene is TRBJ2-2, the V gene TRBV28; no clear D. This CDR3 contains 13 residues. Looked up from germline, CDR1 is MDHEN and CDR2 is SYDVKM. V was cut by 7 bases and J by 4 bases, with 10 bases left in between. The CDR3 spells CASTLGGTGELFF. CDR3 bases: TGTGCCAGCACATTAGGCGGCACCGGGGAGCTGTTTTTT.

This clone was recorded once. V gene TRBV15 combines with J gene TRBJ2-7; D is unresolved. CDR1 is LNHNV and CDR2 is YYDKDF in the germline V gene (reference sequence). V lost 0 bases, J lost 2 bases, and 8 bases lay in between. The CDR3 length is 14 residues. Written as DNA, the CDR3 is TGTGCCACCAGCAGAGAGTTCGGAACCTACGAGCAGTACTTC. Translation: CATSREFGTYEQYF.

This clone was picked up a small number of times. The same CDR3 is also encoded by other DNA sequences in this sample. The genes are TRBV2 and TRBJ1-1; D unresolved. V was shortened by 8 bases and J by 5 bases, with 12 bases between the two germline ends. The CDR3 has 12 residues. Germline CDR1 reads SNHLY; CDR2 reads FYNNEI. The CDR3 DNA is TGTGCCAGCTCTCTCTCGGGGACTGAAGCTTTCTTT. This gives the protein CASSLSGTEAFF.

This chain uses TRBV7-8 with TRBJ1-6; 7 positions agree with TRBD1. From germline, CDR1 is SGHVS and CDR2 FQNEAQ. CDR3 length: 12 amino acids. The V gene end was trimmed by 1 base and the J gene end by 16 bases; junction bases not matched to a gene: 4. Here the CDR3 reads CASSLDDRALHF. CDR3 in DNA: TGTGCCAGCAGCTTAGACGACAGGGCACTCCACTTT.

This clone came up many times. Its ends do not fully match the called genes, so a read error is possible. The V call is TRBV10-3, the J call TRBJ2-2, with unresolved D. Germline V gene lookup returns CDR1 ENHRY and CDR2 SYGVKD. This CDR3 contains 13 residues. The CDR3 protein is CAISTMNTGELFF. CDR3 DNA sequence: TGTGCAATCAGTACCATGAACACCGGGGAGCTGTTTTTT.

V is TRBV19 and J is TRBJ2-6; D is uncertain. Germline assignment: CDR1 LNHDA and CDR2 SQIVND (reference sequence). V lost 7 bases to trimming and J lost 0 bases, with 13 bases between them. This CDR3 is 16 amino acids long. The CDR3 sequence: CASNPQPSSGANVLTF. As DNA, the CDR3 is TGTGCCAGTAACCCACAACCCTCCTCTGGGGCCAACGTCCTGACTTTC.

The V gene is TRBV7-9, the J gene TRBJ1-4, with D maybe TRBD1 (5 bases). Germline V gene sequence: CDR1 SEHNR, CDR2 FQNEAQ (reference sequence). The CDR3 length is 13 residues. Trimming shortened V by 7 bases and J by 7 bases, and 13 bases separated the two germline ends. CDR3 amino acids: CASKSRRGEKLFF. For the CDR3, the DNA is TGTGCCAGCAAGTCAAGGAGGGGTGAAAAACTGTTTTTT. Full variable domain (rest looked up from reference TRBV7-9 and TRBJ1-4): DTGVSQNPRHKITKRGQNVTFRCDPISEHNRLYWYRQTLGQGPEFLTYFQNEAQLEKSRLLSDRFSAERPKGSFSTLEIQRTEQGDSAMYLCASKSRRGEKLFFGSGTQLSVL.

This clone was found many times. V and J are TRBV11-2 and TRBJ2-1; 12 bases line up with TRBD2. The germline CDR1 and CDR2 sequences are SGHAT and FQNNGV. Trimming cost V 4 bases and J 4 bases; bases outside gene matches: 8. The length of the CDR3 is 17 residues. The CDR3 coding sequence is TGTGCCAGCAGCTCCCGGACTAGCGGGGTATTATACAATGAGCAGTTCTTC. Translating gives CASSSRTSGVLYNEQFF. Full variable domain (remainder filled in from reference TRBV11-2 and TRBJ2-1): EAGVAQSPRYKIIEKRQSVAFWCNPISGHATLYWYQQILGQGPKLLIQFQNNGVVDDSQLPKDRFSAERLKGVDSTLKIQPAKLEDSAVYLCASSSRTSGVLYNEQFFGPGTRLTVL.

This clone has a handful of counts. This chain links TRBV28 with TRBJ2-7; D remains ambiguous. Deletions cut 7 bases from V and 3 bases from J, with 7 bases between. Germline CDR1 reads MDHEN; CDR2 reads SYDVKM. The CDR3 runs 11 residues. Written as DNA, the CDR3 is TGTGCCAGCAACGGCTACTACGAGCAGTACTTC. Its protein product is CASNGYYEQYF.

This chain links TRBV5-5 with TRBJ1-1, with 10 bases lining up with TRBD1. Looked up from germline, CDR1 is SGHKS and CDR2 is YYEKEE (reference sequence). This CDR3 is 13 amino acids long. V lost 4 bases, J lost 4 bases, and 1 base stayed unmatched. The CDR3 sequence: CASSRQGATEAFF. The CDR3 coding sequence is TGTGCCAGCAGCCGACAGGGGGCCACTGAAGCTTTCTTT. Complete variable domain (other parts from reference TRBV5-5 and TRBJ1-1): DAGVTQSPTHLIKTRGQQVTLRCSPISGHKSVSWYQQVLGQGPQFIFQYYEKEERGRGNFPDRFSARQFPNYSSELNVNALLLGDSALYLCASSRQGATEAFFGQGTRLTVV.

Details on this clone: A much larger clonotype is one base distant, so this may be a read error. The chain uses TRBV6-1 and TRBJ1-1; D unclear. The CDR3 covers 11 residues. Germline V gives CDR1 MNHNS, CDR2 SASEGT. V dropped 6 bases and J dropped 2 bases, with 4 bases sitting between them. The CDR3 loop is CASRFNTEAFF. In DNA form, the CDR3 reads TGTGCCAGCAGGTTTAACACTGAAGCTTTCTTT.

The CDR3 DNA is TGCGCCAGCAGCTTGGCCAGCTCCTCCTCTGGGGCCAACGTCCTGACTTTC. Amino acid sequence: CASSLASSSSGANVLTF. J is TRBJ2-6 and V is TRBV5-1; D remains unclear. Germline loops: CDR1 SGHRS, CDR2 YFSETQ. Trimming shortened V by 0 bases and J by 0 bases, and 10 bases separated the two germline ends. The CDR3 sequence is 17 residues long.

The V call is TRBV27, the J call TRBJ2-3; tentatively, D is TRBD1 or TRBD2 (5 bases each). From germline, CDR1 is MNHEY and CDR2 SMNVEV (reference sequence). CDR3 length: 17 residues. V lost 7 bases and J 1 base, leaving 21 bases between the germline ends. The CDR3 DNA reads TGTGCCAGCATCCGGGACGCATCATCTCTTGGCACAGATACGCAGTATTTT. This encodes CASIRDASSLGTDTQYF.

This clone was counted a single time. V and J are TRBV5-1 and TRBJ2-1, with 7 bases identical to TRBD2. The CDR3 has 15 residues. V lost 2 bases, J lost 5 bases, and 7 bases stayed unmatched. Germline V lookup: CDR1 SGHRS, CDR2 YFSETQ. The CDR3 DNA is TGCGCCAGCAGCTTCAACTCCCGGGGGGACAATGAGCAGTTCTTC. This translates into CASSFNSRGDNEQFF.

This sequence joins TRBV4-2 and TRBJ2-1; 9 bases agree with TRBD1. The germline CDR1 and CDR2 sequences are LGHNA and YNFKEQ. The V and J ends lost 0 bases and 4 bases, in that order; junction bases with no gene match: 10. CDR3 length: 18 residues. The CDR3 bases are TGTGCCAGCAGCCAAGATAGAAAGGGACAGGGAAATTACAATGAGCAGTTCTTC. Residues: CASSQDRKGQGNYNEQFF.

This chain joins TRBV28 and TRBJ2-7; D is perhaps TRBD1 (5 bases). Trimming removed 3 bases at V and 5 bases at J, with 14 bases between. The germline CDR1 and CDR2 sequences are MDHEN and SYDVKM. There are 14 residues in the CDR3. CDR3 in amino acids: CASSFRGSIDEQYF. The CDR3, as DNA: TGTGCCAGCAGTTTTAGGGGTTCGATCGACGAGCAGTACTTC.

The V gene is TRBV10-3, the J gene TRBJ2-1; TRBD1 might be the D (6 bases). The CDR3 sequence is 14 residues long. The V end lost 3 bases, the J end lost 7 bases, and 13 bases lay between the germline ends. Germline values: CDR1 ENHRY, CDR2 SYGVKD. The CDR3 here is CAISDSAGANEQFF. DNA of the CDR3: TGTGCCATCAGTGATTCGGCAGGGGCAAATGAGCAGTTCTTC.